This TCR beta chain was captured by sequencing in a study of cytomegalovirus exposure and HLA in healthy donors. The method was immunoSEQ multiplex PCR; TCRdb's version includes in-frame clones alone and lacks a portion of them. Seen here are 100,000 to 120,000 clones, around 87% observed once, and the top ten hold 1.4%. The sample consisted of PBMCs. This clonotype was sampled from a woman aged 30 to 39 in good health and CMV-seropositive.

The CDR3: CASSPTGLITDTQYF. The CDR3 DNA reads as TGTGCCAGCAGCCCGACGGGACTAATCACAGATACGCAGTATTTT. The chain is built from TRBV7-3 and TRBJ2-3; TRBD2 agrees at 7 bases. Per the germline V gene, CDR1 is SGHTA and CDR2 is FQGTGA. V was clipped by 5 bases and J by 2 bases; unmatched bases: 7. This CDR3 region has 15 residues.